Presented here are 28 T cell receptor beta chains from one specimen sequenced in a study of cytomegalovirus exposure and HLA in healthy donors. The PCR made use of 60 Vbeta and 13 Jbeta primers. The repertoire was sequenced with immunoSEQ multiplex PCR; TCRdb's copy has only in-frame clones and lacks some. The sample includes roughly 130,000 clones, around three quarters seen only once; the top ten take about 0.91%. Source material: PBMCs. These receptors originate from a man between 18 and 29 years old in good health and CMV-seronegative.

In its sample, this clone was seen once. This chain links TRBV30 with TRBJ1-6; 8 bases fit TRBD1. Unmatched junction bases numbered 8, after V lost 3 bases and J lost 7 bases. Germline V gene lookup returns CDR1 GTSNPN and CDR2 SVGIG (reference sequence). The CDR3 is 15 residues long. In nucleotides, the CDR3 is TGTGCCTGGAGGGGCCGGACAGGGCGGAATTCACCCCTCCACTTT. This gives the protein CAWRGRTGRNSPLHF. The full variable domain, completed using reference TRBV30 and TRBJ1-6, is SQTIHQWPATLVQPVGSPLSLECTVEGTSNPNLYWYRQAAGRGLQLLFYSVGIGQISSEVPQNLSASRPQDRQFILSSKKLLLSDSGFYLCAWRGRTGRNSPLHFGNGTRLTVT.

The chain recombines TRBV6-5 with TRBJ2-5; TRBD2 aligns across 13 bases. The V segment lost 4 bases and the J segment 5 bases; nucleotides outside the gene matches: 1. This CDR3 is built from 14 residues. CDR1 and CDR2 from the germline V gene are MNHEY and SVGAGI. This chain's CDR3 is CASSSGLAGETQYF. Here the CDR3 DNA reads TGTGCCAGCAGTTCGGGACTAGCGGGGGAGACCCAGTACTTC.

The chain employs TRBV29-1 and TRBJ1-2; weak D call: TRBD1 (6 bases). CDR3 size: 13 residues. CDR1 SQVTM and CDR2 ANQGSEA come from the germline V gene. V was clipped by 3 bases and J by 8 bases, with 16 bases between them. The CDR3 is CSVDPGDSRGYTF. For the CDR3, the DNA is TGCAGCGTTGACCCAGGGGATTCGAGGGGCTACACCTTC.

This clone appeared a single time. V gene TRBV30 combines with J gene TRBJ1-4; TRBD1 matches 8 bases. CDR3 length equals 17 residues. Germline values: CDR1 GTSNPN, CDR2 SVGIG (reference sequence). J lost 8 bases, V lost 3 bases, and 17 bases had no gene match. CDR3 protein: CAWRPIGDRGIDEKLFF. DNA for the CDR3: TGTGCCTGGAGGCCGATTGGAGACAGGGGAATAGACGAAAAACTGTTTTTT.

The chain recombines TRBV5-1 with TRBJ1-1; 7 bases are shared with TRBD1. The junction had 3 bases not matched to a gene; V was cut back by 0 bases and J by 4 bases. The CDR3 length is 14 residues. The V gene's germline CDR1 is SGHRS and CDR2 YFSETQ. CDR3 DNA: TGCGCCAGCAGCTTGGAGGGGGCCATCACTGAAGCTTTCTTT. Amino acids: CASSLEGAITEAFF.

The chain employs TRBV5-1 and TRBJ1-6, with no clear D. CDR3 length: 17 residues. Germline loops: CDR1 SGHRS, CDR2 YFSETQ. V was clipped by 2 bases and J by 0 bases, with 12 bases between them. As DNA, the CDR3 is TGCGCCAGCAGCTTAGCAGCGATTAACTCCTATAATTCACCCCTCCACTTT. Protein sequence: CASSLAAINSYNSPLHF.

The chain is built from TRBV9 and TRBJ1-6; 8 nucleotides line up with TRBD1. Trimming at V came to 4 bases and at J to 6 bases, leaving 9 bases not matched to a gene. This CDR3 has 16 residues. Per the germline V gene, CDR1 is SGDLS and CDR2 is YYNGEE. CDR3 loop: CASSTSGGGGNSPLHF. Written as DNA, the CDR3 is TGTGCCAGCAGCACGTCAGGGGGCGGCGGTAATTCACCCCTCCACTTT.

This chain joins TRBV7-9 and TRBJ2-1; weak D call: TRBD2 (6 bases). CDR1 is SEHNR, CDR2 FQNEAQ, per germline (reference sequence). The CDR3 has 16 amino acids. Trimming took 1 base from V and 2 from J, leaving 12 bases between them. CDR3 sequence: CASSLVGGPTYNEQFF. DNA of the CDR3: TGTGCCAGCAGCTTAGTTGGAGGGCCTACCTACAATGAGCAGTTCTTC.

This rearrangement joins TRBV4-1 to TRBJ2-7; D is unresolved. The CDR3 length is 17 residues. Germline V gene data show CDR1 as MGHRA and CDR2 as YSYEKL. V was trimmed by 0 bases and J by 2 bases, leaving 17 bases between them. The CDR3 DNA reads TGCGCCAGCAGCCAAGAATCGGTGGTGGGCTCAGCCTACGAGCAGTACTTC. Protein product: CASSQESVVGSAYEQYF.

This chain joins TRBV2 and TRBJ2-5; no clear D. The CDR3 is 13 amino acids. Germline loops: CDR1 SNHLY, CDR2 FYNNEI. V dropped 7 bases and J dropped 1 base, with 10 bases sitting between them. CDR3 sequence reads: CASIPRGQETQYF. CDR3 DNA: TGTGCCAGCATCCCCAGAGGCCAAGAGACCCAGTACTTC.

This chain's CDR3 is CASSDDRLNTEAFF. DNA for the CDR3: TGTGCCAGCAGTGACGACAGACTCAACACTGAAGCTTTCTTT. V usage is TRBV2 and J usage is TRBJ1-1; D is possibly TRBD1 (5 bases). The CDR3 is made up of 14 amino acids. Germline V CDR1 and CDR2: SNHLY, FYNNEI. The V end was cut by 3 bases, the J end by 2 bases, with 10 bases between.

This chain uses TRBV30 with TRBJ2-3; D uncertain. Germline CDR1 reads GTSNPN; CDR2 reads SVGIG (reference sequence). Trimming shortened V by 4 bases and J by 1 base, and 6 bases separated the two germline ends. The CDR3 spans 12 residues. The CDR3 sequence is CAWIRGTDTQYF. In nucleotides, the CDR3 is TGTGCCTGGATTCGAGGCACAGATACGCAGTATTTT.

With respect to this clone: Other DNA sequences in this specimen translate into the identical CDR3. The chain couples TRBV18 to TRBJ1-2, with a possible D match to TRBD1 (5 bases). The ends were cut back, 4 bases at V and 5 bases at J, with 14 bases in the middle. The germline CDR1 and CDR2 sequences are KGHSH and LQKENI. The CDR3 runs 14 residues. The CDR3 DNA follows: TGTGCCAGCTCACTCGCAGGGCAGTTTTATGGCTACACCTTC. It is translated as CASSLAGQFYGYTF. The full variable domain, its missing parts supplied by reference TRBV18 and TRBJ1-2, is NAGVMQNPRHLVRRRGQEARLRCSPMKGHSHVYWYRQLPEEGLKFMVYLQKENIIDESGMPKERFSAEFPKEGPSILRIQQVVRGDSAAYFCASSLAGQFYGYTFGSGTRLTVV.

This clone has a handful of counts. The V gene is TRBV6-6, the J gene TRBJ1-1, with D hard to call. Looked up from germline, CDR1 is MNHNY and CDR2 is SVGAGI (reference sequence). The CDR3 contains 14 residues. The V gene lost 2 bases and the J gene lost 6 bases, with 13 bases spanning the gap. CDR3 residues: CASSYRERESEAFF. CDR3 in DNA: TGTGCCAGCAGTTACCGGGAAAGGGAGTCTGAAGCTTTCTTT.

The chain has TRBV6-5 and TRBJ2-2; no clear D gene. The CDR3 spans 14 residues. V dropped 2 bases and J dropped 4 bases, with 8 bases sitting between them. In germline, CDR1 is MNHEY, CDR2 SVGAGI. CDR3 in amino acids: CASSYAGFTGELFF. CDR3 coding DNA: TGTGCCAGCAGTTACGCCGGGTTCACCGGGGAGCTGTTTTTT.

This chain links TRBV5-4 with TRBJ1-2, with unresolved D. Germline V gives CDR1 SGHNT, CDR2 YYREEE (reference sequence). This CDR3 spans 14 amino acids. The ends were cut back, 4 bases at V and 3 bases at J, with 13 bases in the middle. The CDR3 here is CASSPETSYYGYTF. The CDR3 nucleotides read TGTGCCAGCAGCCCAGAAACATCATACTATGGCTACACCTTC.

The rearrangement links TRBV7-9 to TRBJ2-1, with TRBD2 as a possible D gene (5 bases). V was shortened by 0 bases and J by 9 bases, with 9 bases between the two germline ends. This CDR3 is 13 amino acids long. CDR1 is SEHNR, CDR2 FQNEAQ, per germline (reference sequence). The CDR3, as DNA: TGTGCCAGCAGCTTAGCGAACGGAGGTGAGCAGTTCTTC. This sequence encodes CASSLANGGEQFF.

This clone was counted once. The chain carries TRBV19 and TRBJ1-6; D unclear. Germline loops: CDR1 LNHDA, CDR2 SQIVND (reference sequence). CDR3 length equals 15 residues. With 3 bases removed from V and 6 bases from J, the gap between germline ends came to 12 bases. For the CDR3, the DNA is TGTGCCAGTAGTATTCGAGATGGCGGTAATTCACCCCTCCACTTT. This sequence encodes CASSIRDGGNSPLHF.

V gene TRBV4-2 combines with J gene TRBJ2-1; tentatively, D is TRBD2 (6 bases). CDR1 is LGHNA, CDR2 YNFKEQ, per germline. V shed 0 bases and J shed 4 bases, with 13 bases lying between them. CDR3 size: 16 residues. CDR3 nucleotide sequence: TGTGCCAGCAGCCAAGACCAACCCGGGGGTTACAATGAGCAGTTCTTC. The encoded protein is CASSQDQPGGYNEQFF.

The chain recombines TRBV15 with TRBJ1-3; a weak D match, TRBD1 (6 bases). The CDR3 is made up of 20 amino acids. In germline, CDR1 is LNHNV, CDR2 YYDKDF (reference sequence). Trimming removed 0 bases at V and 0 bases at J, with 21 bases between. The CDR3 spells CATSRDIVVDSPNSGNTIYF. In DNA, the CDR3 is TGTGCCACCAGCAGAGATATCGTGGTGGACAGTCCCAACTCTGGAAACACCATATATTTT.

This clone was observed a handful of times. The chain employs TRBV4-3 and TRBJ2-3; maybe TRBD1 (5 bases). The ends were cut back, 4 bases at V and 2 bases at J, with 7 bases in the middle. CDR1 is LGHNA and CDR2 is YSLEER in the germline V gene. The CDR3 is 13 residues long. The CDR3 DNA is TGCGCCAGCAGCCCGACAGCCACAGATACGCAGTATTTT. The encoded protein is CASSPTATDTQYF.

The chain has TRBV2 and TRBJ2-7, with D possibly TRBD2 on 5 matching bases. Trimming removed 8 bases at V and 1 base at J, with 15 bases between. The V gene's germline CDR1 is SNHLY and CDR2 FYNNEI. This CDR3 region has 14 residues. The DNA for the CDR3 is TGTGCCAGCGAAAGGGAGAAGAGTTCCTACGAGCAGTACTTC. Translation: CASEREKSSYEQYF.

The chain carries TRBV6-1 and TRBJ2-5; a possible D gene is TRBD1 (6 bases). The CDR3 is 15 amino acids. V was cut by 6 bases and J by 0 bases, with 14 bases left in between. CDR1 MNHNS and CDR2 SASEGT come from the germline V gene. This CDR3 reads CASSLNRDNQETQYF. For the CDR3, the DNA is TGTGCCAGCAGCTTAAACCGGGACAACCAAGAGACCCAGTACTTC.

This CDR3 reads CAWSVRTGYTGELFF. The CDR3 region has the DNA TGTGCCTGGAGTGTACGCACAGGGTACACCGGGGAGCTGTTTTTT. The chain is built from TRBV30 and TRBJ2-2, with D perhaps TRBD1 (6 bases). Trimming stripped 0 bases from V and 3 bases from J, with 11 bases between. The CDR3 has 15 amino acids. CDR1 GTSNPN and CDR2 SVGIG come from the germline V gene (reference sequence).

This chain joins TRBV7-2 and TRBJ1-5, with no clear D. The CDR3 is 12 amino acids. Germline values: CDR1 SGHTA, CDR2 FQGNSA. V lost 4 bases to trimming and J lost 3 bases, with 4 bases between them. CDR3 sequence reads: CASSSNNQPQHF. The CDR3 bases are TGTGCCAGCAGCTCAAACAATCAGCCCCAGCATTTT.

A single count supports this clone. This chain joins TRBV19 and TRBJ1-2, with 7 bases matching TRBD1. With 5 bases clipped from V and 8 bases from J, the junction kept 14 bases outside the gene matches. The CDR3 runs 15 residues. Per germline, CDR1 LNHDA and CDR2 SQIVND (reference sequence). The CDR3 spells CASSVRLDRVRGYTF. CDR3 DNA: TGTGCCAGTAGTGTCCGCCTCGACAGGGTTCGGGGCTACACCTTC.

This chain uses TRBV10-3 with TRBJ2-1, with TRBD2 identical over 7 bases. Germline V CDR1 and CDR2: ENHRY, SYGVKD. V lost 4 bases, J lost 7 bases, and 1 base stayed unmatched. The CDR3 length is 12 residues. The CDR3 bases are TGTGCCATCAGTGCAGCGGGGAATGAGCAGTTCTTC. Protein product: CAISAAGNEQFF.

In its sample, this clone was seen a few times. The rearrangement joins TRBV5-6 to TRBJ1-4; possible D gene TRBD1, 5 bases. The ends were cut back, 3 bases at V and 8 bases at J, with 17 bases in the middle. CDR3 length: 15 amino acids. Germline V gene data show CDR1 as SGHDT and CDR2 as YYEEEE. The CDR3 is CASSSQAGGGEKLFF. The DNA of the CDR3 is TGTGCCAGCAGCTCGCAAGCCGGGGGTGGGGAAAAACTGTTTTTT.